These 14 T cell receptor beta chains were all obtained from the same sample, sequenced in a study of blood T cells in healthy people across ages. A J-beta primer mix and a sample-barcoded 5' primer were used in a second PCR of about 7 to 12 cycles. One entry per CDR3 protein, called by TCRdb with MiXCR from the 5' RACE reads. Here the sample spans roughly 2 million distinct CDR3 sequences, 40% to 55% being singletons. The sample taken for sequencing was blood. The receptors originated from a woman between 40 and 50 years old in good health.

The chain links TRBV7-2 to TRBJ2-3; 11 bases agree with TRBD2. The CDR3 has 14 residues. From germline, CDR1 is SGHTA and CDR2 FQGNSA. J was trimmed by 6 bases and V by 6 bases; bases with no gene match: 5. The CDR3 DNA reads as TGTGCCAGCAGTTACCCTAGCGGGGGGGATACGCAGTATTTT. Protein product: CASSYPSGGDTQYF.

This clonotype appeared a single time. This rearrangement joins TRBV7-9 to TRBJ2-3, with D tentatively TRBD2 (5 bases). Germline CDR1 and CDR2: SEHNR and FQNEAQ (reference sequence). V lost 7 bases and J 4 bases, leaving 12 bases between the germline ends. CDR3 length: 13 residues. The chain's CDR3 is CASTNPGSDTQYF. The CDR3 region has the DNA TGTGCCAGCACTAACCCGGGGTCAGATACGCAGTATTTT. Combining the CDR3 with reference TRBV7-9 and TRBJ2-3 gives the whole variable domain DTGVSQNPRHKITKRGQNVTFRCDPISEHNRLYWYRQTLGQGPEFLTYFQNEAQLEKSRLLSDRFSAERPKGSFSTLEIQRTEQGDSAMYLCASTNPGSDTQYFGPGTRLTVL.

The gene calls are TRBV10-3 and TRBJ2-7; D is unclear. There are 14 residues in the CDR3. Germline CDR1 ENHRY, CDR2 SYGVKD. V was shortened by 3 bases and J by 2 bases, with 11 bases between the two germline ends. DNA of the CDR3: TGTGCCATCAGTGAAGAACGGGTCACCTACGAGCAGTACTTC. Translated, it gives CAISEERVTYEQYF.

V and J are TRBV13 and TRBJ2-7, with a weak D call TRBD1 (7 bases). The CDR3 spans 14 residues. Trimming took off 8 bases at V and 1 base at J, with 15 bases between the two ends. The V gene's germline CDR1 is PRHDT and CDR2 FYEKMQ (reference sequence). CDR3 sequence reads: CASGGTAYSYEQYF. CDR3 nucleotides: TGTGCCAGCGGCGGGACAGCGTATTCCTACGAGCAGTACTTC.

This clonotype showed up just a few times. This chain uses TRBV20-1 with TRBJ2-7; 7 bases map to TRBD1. Germline V CDR1 and CDR2: DFQATT, SNEGSKA (reference sequence). The CDR3 loop spans 14 amino acids. V trimming: 6 bases; J trimming: 3 bases; junction bases outside the gene matches: 11. CDR3 loop: CSARTGARFYEQYF. CDR3 bases: TGCAGTGCGAGAACAGGGGCGAGGTTCTACGAGCAGTACTTC.

This CDR3 reads CASSLAHGNEQFF. DNA of the CDR3: TGTGCCAGCAGCTTGGCCCACGGGAATGAGCAGTTCTTC. This chain uses TRBV5-5 with TRBJ2-1; no clear D. V lost 0 bases, J lost 7 bases, and 8 bases lay in between. CDR3 length equals 13 residues. CDR1 SGHKS and CDR2 YYEKEE come from the germline V gene (reference sequence).

The V gene is TRBV20-1, the J gene TRBJ2-1; 9 bases agree with TRBD2. Trimming took 0 bases from V and 4 from J; bases not matched to a gene: 7. The CDR3 contains 16 residues. Germline-derived CDR1 and CDR2 are DFQATT and SNEGSKA (reference sequence). The CDR3 region is CSARDGLAGSYNEQFF. CDR3 sequence (DNA): TGCAGTGCTAGAGATGGGCTAGCGGGGAGTTACAATGAGCAGTTCTTC.

The chain is built from TRBV12-3 or TRBV12-4 and TRBJ2-3; 8 bases are a match to TRBD2. Unmatched junction bases numbered 6, after V lost 4 bases and J lost 3 bases. This CDR3 has 15 residues. The CDR3 DNA reads TGTGCCAGCAGTTGGCGGGGGGCGAGGACAGATACGCAGTATTTT. Protein: CASSWRGARTDTQYF.

This chain joins TRBV7-2 and TRBJ2-3, with 7 bases that match TRBD1. The junction had 8 bases not matched to a gene; V was cut back by 5 bases and J by 3 bases. The germline V gene encodes CDR1 SGHTA and CDR2 FQGNSA. The CDR3 has 15 amino acids. The CDR3 is CASSLDRRRTDTQYF. DNA of the CDR3: TGTGCCAGCAGCCTGGACAGGAGGAGGACAGATACGCAGTATTTT.

The chain recombines TRBV7-2 with TRBJ1-2; no clear D. The CDR3 totals 14 residues. Germline V CDR1 and CDR2: SGHTA, FQGNSA. V lost 2 bases to trimming and J lost 2 bases, with 9 bases between them. In DNA form, the CDR3 reads TGTGCCAGCAGCTTATGGAGCAACAACTATGGCTACACCTTC. This translates into CASSLWSNNYGYTF.

V and J are TRBV29-1 and TRBJ2-4, with 7 bases lining up with TRBD2. V lost 5 bases and J lost 0; bases outside the gene matches: 7. CDR1 and CDR2 (germline): SQVTM, ANQGSEA. The CDR3 runs 15 residues. Here the CDR3 DNA reads TGCAGCGTTCGTACTAGCGACCTAGCCAAAAACATTCAGTACTTC. It yields the protein CSVRTSDLAKNIQYF.

The rearrangement joins TRBV5-1 to TRBJ1-2, with TRBD1 identical over 8 bases. Germline V gives CDR1 SGHRS, CDR2 YFSETQ. The CDR3 runs to 17 residues. V dropped 4 bases and J dropped 7; count of bases not matched to a gene: 18. The CDR3 protein is CASSQTGGEPSVSGYTF. DNA for the CDR3: TGCGCCAGCAGCCAAACAGGGGGAGAACCTTCCGTGAGTGGCTACACCTTC.

The chain carries TRBV20-1 and TRBJ2-3; tentative D call: TRBD2 (7 bases). CDR1 DFQATT and CDR2 SNEGSKA come from the germline V gene (reference sequence). The CDR3 runs to 15 residues. Trimming stripped 6 bases from V and 3 bases from J, with 19 bases between. CDR3 residues: CSAKRGRGGTDTQYF. The CDR3 region has the DNA TGCAGTGCCAAAAGGGGGAGGGGGGGAACAGATACGCAGTATTTT.

CDR3 nucleotide sequence: TGCAGCGTTGATCTACGGGACGAAGCTGGGGCCAACGTCCTGACTTTC. Translated: CSVDLRDEAGANVLTF. V is TRBV29-1 and J is TRBJ2-6; D assignment may be TRBD1 or TRBD2 (5 bases each). V was pared by 3 bases and J by 2 bases, with 14 bases between. This CDR3 spans 16 amino acids. CDR1 is SQVTM and CDR2 is ANQGSEA in the germline V gene.